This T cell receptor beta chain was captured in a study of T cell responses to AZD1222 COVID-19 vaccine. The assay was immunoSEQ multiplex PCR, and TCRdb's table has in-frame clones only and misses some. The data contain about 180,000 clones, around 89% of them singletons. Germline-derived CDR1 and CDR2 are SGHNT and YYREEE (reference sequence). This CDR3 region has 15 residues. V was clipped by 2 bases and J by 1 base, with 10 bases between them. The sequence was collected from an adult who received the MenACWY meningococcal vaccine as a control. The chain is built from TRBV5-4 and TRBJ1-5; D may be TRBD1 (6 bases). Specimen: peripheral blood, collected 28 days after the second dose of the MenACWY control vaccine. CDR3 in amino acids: CASSLGGESNQPQHF. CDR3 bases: TGTGCCAGCAGCTTAGGGGGGGAAAGCAATCAGCCCCAGCATTTT.